This entry features one TCR beta chain sequence. TCRdb's copy holds only in-frame clones and misses some; the assay was immunoSEQ multiplex PCR. The sample lists roughly 60,000 clones; 80% to 95% were seen once. Per germline, CDR1 SGHAT and CDR2 FQNNGV. Germline trimming cut 5 bases from V and 3 bases from J; bases unmatched to any gene: 10. The CDR3 has 16 amino acids. This entry belongs to a study of T cell changes during pregnancy in multiple sclerosis. The chain carries TRBV11-2 and TRBJ2-3; TRBD2 agrees at 8 bases. The sequencing here drew on peripheral blood, taken in the second trimester of pregnancy. This clonotype originated in a female donor with multiple sclerosis, enrolled in a pregnancy study. The CDR3 sequence is CASSPPAGVGTDTQYF. The CDR3 DNA follows: TGTGCCAGCAGCCCACCAGCGGGAGTTGGGACAGATACGCAGTATTTT.